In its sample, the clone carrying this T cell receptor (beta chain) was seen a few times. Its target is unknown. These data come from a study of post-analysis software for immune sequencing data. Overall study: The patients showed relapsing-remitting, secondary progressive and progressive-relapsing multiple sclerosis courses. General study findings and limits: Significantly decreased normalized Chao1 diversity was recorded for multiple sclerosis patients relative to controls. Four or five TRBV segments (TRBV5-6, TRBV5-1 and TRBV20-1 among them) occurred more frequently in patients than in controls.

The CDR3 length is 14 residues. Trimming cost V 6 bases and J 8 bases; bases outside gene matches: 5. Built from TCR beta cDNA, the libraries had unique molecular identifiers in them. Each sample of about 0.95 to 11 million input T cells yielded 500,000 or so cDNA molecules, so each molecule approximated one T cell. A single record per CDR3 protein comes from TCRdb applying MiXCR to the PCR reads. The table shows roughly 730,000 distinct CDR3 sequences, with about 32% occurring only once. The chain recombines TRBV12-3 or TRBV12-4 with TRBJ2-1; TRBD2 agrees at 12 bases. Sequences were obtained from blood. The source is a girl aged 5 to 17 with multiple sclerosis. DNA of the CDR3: TGTGCCAGCAGACTAGCGGGGGGAGGCGATGAGCAGTTCTTC. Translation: CASRLAGGGDEQFF.